The clone carrying this T cell receptor (beta chain) came up a few times. The antigen is undetermined. The data stem from a study of cytomegalovirus exposure and HLA in healthy donors. Study-level points and caveats: TCR beta chain V- and J-gene trimming was linked, in a later analysis, to a missense variant in DCLRE1C. There was a cluster of highly shared sequence variants that was likely a sequencing artifact.

Despite likely unrecorded immune exposures, the donors were nominally healthy at the time of sampling. From germline, CDR1 is LGHNA and CDR2 YSLEER. The J segment lost 10 bases and the V segment lost 8 bases, leaving 7 bases of the junction unmatched. This CDR3 has 13 amino acids. 60 Vbeta and 13 Jbeta primers were used in PCR. Some clones are missing from TCRdb's copy, which holds only in-frame ones; the method was immunoSEQ multiplex PCR. The sample has some 170,000 clones, approximately 79% seen once. Sequencing was carried out using PBMCs. The sequence was obtained from a man aged 55-75 years in good health and CMV-seronegative. The chain couples TRBV4-3 to TRBJ1-6; 8 bases align to TRBD1. The CDR3 nucleotides read TGCGCCAGCTCGGACAGGGCATCCTCACCCCTCCACTTT. Translation gives CASSDRASSPLHF.